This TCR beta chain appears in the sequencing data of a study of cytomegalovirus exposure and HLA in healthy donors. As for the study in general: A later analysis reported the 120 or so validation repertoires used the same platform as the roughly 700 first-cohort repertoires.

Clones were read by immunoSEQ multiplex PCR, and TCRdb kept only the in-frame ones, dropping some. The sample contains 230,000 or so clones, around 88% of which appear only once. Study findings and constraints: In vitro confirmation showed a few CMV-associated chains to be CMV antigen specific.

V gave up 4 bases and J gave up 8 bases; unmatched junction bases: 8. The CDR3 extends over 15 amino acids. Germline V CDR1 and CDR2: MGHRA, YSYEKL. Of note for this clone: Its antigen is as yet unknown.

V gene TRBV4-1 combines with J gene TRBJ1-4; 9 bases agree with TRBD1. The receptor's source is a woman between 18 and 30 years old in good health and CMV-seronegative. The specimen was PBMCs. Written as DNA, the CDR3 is TGCGCCAGCAGCCTAGTTTGGACAGGGGTAGAAAAACTGTTTTTT. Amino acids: CASSLVWTGVEKLFF.